The 29 T cell receptor beta chains below come from one sample, sequenced in a study of blood T cell repertoires in COVID-19. Method: immunoSEQ multiplex PCR; TCRdb's copy keeps in-frame clones and lacks some. The table has roughly 200,000 clones, around 86% seen once. Sequencing was done on a sample of peripheral blood. These receptors came from a woman aged 25 to 45 with active or convalescent COVID-19.

The chain couples TRBV10-1 to TRBJ2-3; 9 bases agree with TRBD2. The CDR3 spans 14 residues. V trimming: 6 bases; J trimming: 2 bases; junction bases outside the gene matches: 3. Germline V gene lookup returns CDR1 WNHNN and CDR2 SYGVQD (reference sequence). CDR3 protein: CASSLAGITDTQYF. In nucleotides, the CDR3 is TGCGCCAGCAGCCTAGCGGGGATCACAGATACGCAGTATTTT.

The chain uses TRBV24-1 and TRBJ1-5, with 12 positions matching TRBD1. Germline lookup yields CDR1 KGHDR and CDR2 SFDVKD. The ends lost 3 bases at V and 2 bases at J; junction bases unmatched: 4. This CDR3 is 17 amino acids long. CDR3 nucleotides: TGTGCCACCAGTGATCCGGGACAGGGGGCAGGCAATCAGCCCCAGCATTTT. Encoded protein: CATSDPGQGAGNQPQHF.

This clone was seen a few times. The V gene is TRBV5-1, the J gene TRBJ2-1; tentative D call: TRBD1 (5 bases). The germline gives CDR1 SGHRS, CDR2 YFSETQ. Trimming stripped 0 bases from V and 8 bases from J, with 12 bases between. The CDR3 is 14 amino acids. CDR3 region: CASSLANRYHEQFF. As DNA, the CDR3 is TGCGCCAGCAGCTTGGCAAACAGGTACCATGAGCAGTTCTTC.

The V gene is TRBV25-1, the J gene TRBJ2-7; D is unresolved. Germline V gene lookup returns CDR1 MGHDK and CDR2 SYGVNS. The CDR3 contains 11 residues. Between the trimmed V and J ends, which lost 3 bases and 5 bases, there was a span of 5 bases. CDR3: CASSEAHEQYF. CDR3 sequence (DNA): TGTGCCAGCAGTGAGGCCCACGAGCAGTACTTC.

This clone was observed once. Here the CDR3 DNA reads TGTGCCAGCAGCTTAAGGGAGAGCGCTTTCTTT. Translated: CASSLRESAFF. The V gene is TRBV7-9, the J gene TRBJ1-1; no clear D gene. The germline V gene has CDR1 SEHNR and CDR2 FQNEAQ (reference sequence). V shed 2 bases and J shed 11 bases, with 9 bases lying between them. The CDR3 is 11 residues long.

V and J are TRBV24-1 and TRBJ2-3; TRBD1 matches 10 bases. The germline CDR1 and CDR2 sequences are KGHDR and SFDVKD. The V gene end was trimmed by 9 bases and the J gene end by 2 bases; junction bases not matched to a gene: 7. This CDR3 region has 15 residues. This CDR3 reads CATQRDRGPTDTQYF. CDR3 in DNA: TGTGCCACCCAACGGGACAGGGGCCCCACAGATACGCAGTATTTT.

On this clone itself: At the DNA level, this CDR3 is encoded by other sequences in the same sample as well. The J gene is TRBJ1-4, the V gene TRBV6-5, with 8 bases identical to TRBD1. Germline CDR1 reads MNHEY; CDR2 reads SVGAGI. The CDR3 is 14 amino acids. Trimming took 5 bases from V and 4 from J; bases not matched to a gene: 3. CDR3 loop: CASSRDRGNEKLFF. The DNA for the CDR3 is TGTGCCAGCAGTAGAGACAGGGGTAATGAAAAACTGTTTTTT.

This rearrangement joins TRBV6-5 to TRBJ1-2, with TRBD1 matching 7 bases. The CDR3 sequence is 15 residues long. Trimming cost V 6 bases and J 0 bases; bases outside gene matches: 7. The germline gives CDR1 MNHEY, CDR2 SVGAGI. DNA for the CDR3: TGTGCCAGCAGAACAGGGGAAGGGGCTAACTATGGCTACACCTTC. As protein: CASRTGEGANYGYTF.

The chain joins TRBV7-6 to TRBJ2-2, with no clear D. V lost 4 bases, J lost 2 bases, and 14 bases lay in between. The CDR3 consists of 16 residues. Germline V gene lookup returns CDR1 SGHVS and CDR2 FNYEAQ. CDR3 amino acids: CASSSVAPDNTGELFF. CDR3 DNA sequence: TGTGCCAGCAGCTCAGTAGCTCCAGACAACACCGGGGAGCTGTTTTTT.

The J gene is TRBJ1-3, the V gene TRBV3-1 (or the pseudogene TRBV3-2), with no clear D. The V end was cut by 1 base, the J end by 0 bases, with 4 bases between. The CDR3 consists of 14 residues. The germline V gene encodes CDR1 LGHDT and CDR2 YNNKEL (reference sequence). The CDR3 region has the DNA TGTGCCAGCAGCCAAGCCAACTCTGGAAACACCATATATTTT. This sequence encodes CASSQANSGNTIYF.

In DNA form, the CDR3 reads TGTGCCAGCAGTTTAGCGGGAGTATCCTACAATGAGCAGTTCTTC. This codes for CASSLAGVSYNEQFF. The J gene is TRBJ2-1, the V gene TRBV27, with 7 nucleotides matching TRBD2. The V and J ends lost 2 bases and 1 base, in that order; junction bases with no gene match: 2. The CDR3 sequence is 15 residues long. The germline V gene has CDR1 MNHEY and CDR2 SMNVEV (reference sequence).

This sequence joins TRBV19 and TRBJ1-1; D may be TRBD1 (5 bases). The CDR3 spans 14 residues. Trimming removed 1 base from V and 1 base from J, with 7 bases in between. Germline CDR1 and CDR2: LNHDA and SQIVND (reference sequence). The CDR3 here is CASSIGTQNTEAFF. The CDR3 region has the DNA TGTGCCAGTAGTATAGGGACACAGAACACTGAAGCTTTCTTT.

The V call is TRBV5-1, the J call TRBJ1-5; unclear D gene. The CDR3 is made up of 18 amino acids. V was cut by 0 bases and J by 0 bases, with 16 bases left in between. The germline V gene has CDR1 SGHRS and CDR2 YFSETQ. The CDR3 DNA sequence: TGCGCCAGCAGCTTGGCGTCAGAAACCCGACATAGCAATCAGCCCCAGCATTTT. As protein: CASSLASETRHSNQPQHF.

This rearrangement joins TRBV6-1 to TRBJ1-6; 8 nucleotides align to TRBD1. Germline loops: CDR1 MNHNS, CDR2 SASEGT. J lost 9 bases, V lost 6 bases, and 10 bases had no gene match. The CDR3 consists of 15 residues. CDR3 coding DNA: TGTGCCAGCAGAACACTGACAGGGGAGCGTTCACCCCTCCACTTT. Protein sequence: CASRTLTGERSPLHF.

The chain carries TRBV7-8 and TRBJ2-5, with TRBD2 identical over 8 bases. With V trimmed by 5 bases and J by 3 bases, 8 bases remained unmatched. The CDR3 has 15 amino acids. Germline V gives CDR1 SGHVS, CDR2 FQNEAQ. Here the CDR3 reads CASSRGLGAEETQYF. For the CDR3, the DNA is TGTGCCAGCAGCAGGGGACTAGGGGCCGAAGAGACCCAGTACTTC.

This clone was found once. This sequence joins TRBV5-1 and TRBJ2-7; 10 bases are shared with TRBD2. From germline, CDR1 is SGHRS and CDR2 YFSETQ. The CDR3 runs to 17 residues. V shed 0 bases, J shed 1 base, and the junction held 7 bases outside the gene matches. Here the CDR3 DNA reads TGCGCCAGCAGCTTGGCTAGCGGGAGCTACCTGTCCTACGAGCAGTACTTC. Translated: CASSLASGSYLSYEQYF.

The chain employs TRBV6-1 and TRBJ1-1, with a weak D call TRBD1 (5 bases). The CDR3 is 13 amino acids. V was clipped by 6 bases and J by 7 bases, with 15 bases between them. The germline V gene has CDR1 MNHNS and CDR2 SASEGT. The CDR3 coding sequence is TGTGCCAGCAGACTCGACAGTATCAATGAAGCTTTCTTT. Its protein is CASRLDSINEAFF.

As DNA, the CDR3 is TGTGCCAGCAGCCTCCTACGACTCCACGAGCAGTACTTC. It yields the protein CASSLLRLHEQYF. The chain has TRBV7-9 and TRBJ2-7; D gene unclear. Trimming stripped 5 bases from V and 5 bases from J, with 13 bases between. The CDR3 consists of 13 residues. CDR1 SEHNR and CDR2 FQNEAQ come from the germline V gene (reference sequence).

J is TRBJ2-2 and V is TRBV27; D is undetermined. The length of the CDR3 is 15 residues. Between the trimmed V and J ends, which lost 5 bases and 1 base, there was a span of 11 bases. Germline CDR1 is MNHEY and CDR2 is SMNVEV (reference sequence). CDR3 bases: TGTGCCAGCAGTCCGGTCCTGCAGAACACCGGGGAGCTGTTTTTT. Translating it yields CASSPVLQNTGELFF.

The rearrangement links TRBV27 to TRBJ2-3; TRBD2 aligns across 8 bases. This CDR3 has 15 residues. The junction had 8 bases not matched to a gene; V was cut back by 5 bases and J by 4 bases. Germline V gene data show CDR1 as MNHEY and CDR2 as SMNVEV (reference sequence). In DNA, the CDR3 is TGTGCCAGCAGTCCCCAAGCGGGAGCAGCAGATACGCAGTATTTT. It yields the protein CASSPQAGAADTQYF.

This chain joins TRBV28 and TRBJ1-6; D is unresolved. The CDR3 contains 17 residues. CDR1 MDHEN and CDR2 SYDVKM come from the germline V gene. V lost 6 bases and J 0 bases, leaving 15 bases between the germline ends. The CDR3 region is CASRVNGVISYNSPLHF. The CDR3 DNA sequence: TGTGCCAGCAGGGTAAATGGAGTAATCTCCTATAATTCACCCCTCCACTTT.

This chain uses TRBV30 with TRBJ1-1; D is perhaps TRBD1 (5 bases). CDR3 length: 13 residues. Germline V gene lookup returns CDR1 GTSNPN and CDR2 SVGIG (reference sequence). V lost 3 bases, J lost 4 bases, and 12 bases lay in between. CDR3 sequence: CAWSRGMGTEAFF. The DNA of the CDR3 is TGTGCCTGGAGCCGGGGGATGGGCACTGAAGCTTTCTTT.

The chain is built from TRBV9 and TRBJ1-4, with a weak D call TRBD1 (5 bases). The CDR3 sequence is 16 residues long. V gave up 3 bases and J gave up 4 bases, with 16 bases separating them. Germline V gene data show CDR1 as SGDLS and CDR2 as YYNGEE. The CDR3 sequence is CASSAGGTGVNEKLFF. Here the CDR3 DNA reads TGTGCCAGCAGCGCCGGGGGAACAGGCGTTAATGAAAAACTGTTTTTT.

The chain is built from TRBV11-2 and TRBJ2-5; 7 bases match TRBD2. The germline V gene encodes CDR1 SGHAT and CDR2 FQNNGV. The CDR3 spans 14 residues. V dropped 7 bases and J dropped 5; count of bases not matched to a gene: 10. CDR3 nucleotide sequence: TGTGCCAGCACCCAAGCGGGGATTGGGGAGACCCAGTACTTC. Translation: CASTQAGIGETQYF.

This clone has at least ten counts. This chain links TRBV2 with TRBJ1-4; 8 bases line up with TRBD1. The V and J ends lost 5 bases and 3 bases, in that order; junction bases with no gene match: 2. This CDR3 has 14 residues. CDR1 SNHLY and CDR2 FYNNEI come from the germline V gene. The CDR3 coding sequence is TGTGCCAGCAGTTTGACAGGGGCTAATGAAAAACTGTTTTTT. Its protein is CASSLTGANEKLFF.

This clone was detected only a few times. The chain carries TRBV5-4 and TRBJ1-5; D gene uncertain. V lost 0 bases to trimming and J lost 4 bases, with 5 bases between them. CDR1 and CDR2 (germline): SGHNT, YYREEE (reference sequence). This CDR3 has 13 residues. CDR3 sequence (DNA): TGTGCCAGCAGCTTGGAAGCTAATCAGCCCCAGCATTTT. Its translation is CASSLEANQPQHF.

This clone was counted a few times. The rearrangement uses TRBV18 and TRBJ1-2; D might be TRBD1 (5 bases). The CDR3 is made up of 14 amino acids. CDR1 and CDR2 from the germline V gene are KGHSH and LQKENI. Trimming stripped 6 bases from V and 4 bases from J, with 15 bases between. The CDR3 protein is CASSPRDGGYGYTF. DNA of the CDR3: TGTGCCAGCTCGCCCAGGGACGGGGGCTATGGCTACACCTTC.

The rearrangement joins TRBV2 to TRBJ2-5; possible D gene TRBD1, 8 bases. Germline CDR1 is SNHLY and CDR2 is FYNNEI. CDR3 length: 14 amino acids. V was cut by 9 bases and J by 3 bases, with 17 bases left in between. CDR3 sequence reads: CASRQGRGEETQYF. The CDR3 DNA is TGTGCCAGTCGACAGGGGAGGGGAGAAGAGACCCAGTACTTC.

This chain links TRBV6-5 with TRBJ1-6; 7 bases map to TRBD1. Per germline, CDR1 MNHEY and CDR2 SVGAGI. V dropped 0 bases and J dropped 7; count of bases not matched to a gene: 6. The CDR3 has 16 amino acids. The CDR3 nucleotides read TGTGCCAGCAGTTACTCGAGCGCGGGACAGAATTCACCCCTCCACTTT. Translation gives CASSYSSAGQNSPLHF.